This TCR beta chain is from a study of T cell repertoires in cytomegalovirus infection. Study summary: CMV epitopes, recently identified HLA-C-restricted and well-studied HLA-B-restricted, were used.

Germline CDR1 reads MNHNY; CDR2 reads SVGAGI (reference sequence). The CDR3 totals 13 residues. V was pared by 6 bases and J by 3 bases, with 4 bases of the junction left unmatched. TCRdb re-derived calls from the reads in MiXCR, one entry per CDR3 protein. The sample carries around 310,000 distinct CDR3 sequences, roughly 28% recorded once. Study-wide results and caveats: Summed public TCR beta family frequency identified CMV carriers bearing the relevant HLA. HLA-C-restricted CMV-specific TCR beta clonotypes were dominant in the ex vivo response.

About this clonotype itself: The antigen is not known.

Material: cultured PBMCs, obtained from culture after CMV antigen stimulation. This sequence was found in a human donor in good health (CMV status not recorded). Some clones in this sample may be carry-over from other donors' samples. This chain joins TRBV6-6 and TRBJ1-2; 7 positions agree with TRBD1. As DNA, the CDR3 is TGTGCCAGCAGAACGGGACAGCACTATGGCTACACCTTC. This encodes CASRTGQHYGYTF.